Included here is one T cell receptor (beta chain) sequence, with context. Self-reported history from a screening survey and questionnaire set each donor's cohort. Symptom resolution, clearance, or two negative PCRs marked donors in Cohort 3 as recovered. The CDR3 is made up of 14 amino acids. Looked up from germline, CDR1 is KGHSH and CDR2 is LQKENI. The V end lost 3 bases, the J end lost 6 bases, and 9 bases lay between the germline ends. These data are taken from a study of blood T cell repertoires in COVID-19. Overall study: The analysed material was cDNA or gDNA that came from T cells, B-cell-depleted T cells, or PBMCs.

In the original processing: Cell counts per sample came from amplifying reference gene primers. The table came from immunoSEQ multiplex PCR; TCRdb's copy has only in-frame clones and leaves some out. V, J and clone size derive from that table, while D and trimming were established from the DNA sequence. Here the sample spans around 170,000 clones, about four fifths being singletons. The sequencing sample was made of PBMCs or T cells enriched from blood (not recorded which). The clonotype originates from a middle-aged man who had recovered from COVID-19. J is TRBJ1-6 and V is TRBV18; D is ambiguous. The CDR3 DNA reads TGTGCCAGCTCACCGTGGCAGGCTAATTCACCCCTCCACTTT. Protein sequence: CASSPWQANSPLHF.